The 21 T cell receptor beta chains given below trace back to one sample, sequenced in a study of OX40 agonist ivuxolimab in advanced cancers. Libraries were prepared by immunoSEQ multiplex PCR; TCRdb keeps only in-frame clonotypes and omits some of them. This sample carries more than 75,000 clones, roughly 84% of them seen once, and the ten largest clones take 0.32%. The sample in question was CD4+ or CD8+ T cells sorted from blood, obtained in a trial of the OX40 agonist ivuxolimab. Every receptor here comes from an adult with an advanced solid tumor such as melanoma, head and neck, liver or kidney cancer.

The rearrangement links TRBV7-6 to TRBJ1-2, with D uncertain. The ends were cut back, 0 bases at V and 2 bases at J, with 7 bases in the middle. The germline gives CDR1 SGHVS, CDR2 FNYEAQ. This CDR3 is built from 14 residues. CDR3 nucleotide sequence: TGTGCCAGCAGCTTAGCGTTGGGGAACTATGGCTACACCTTC. Translated: CASSLALGNYGYTF.

The chain carries TRBV10-3 and TRBJ1-1; 10 bases are a match to TRBD1. The CDR3 has 13 amino acids. Germline CDR1 and CDR2: ENHRY and SYGVKD. Losses at the gene ends were 10 bases for V and 2 bases for J; bases not matched to a gene: 4. CDR3 loop: CATRDRGNTEAFF. For the CDR3, the DNA is TGTGCCACCCGGGACAGGGGTAACACTGAAGCTTTCTTT.

This sequence joins TRBV5-1 and TRBJ2-3, with no clear D. Germline CDR1 is SGHRS and CDR2 is YFSETQ. The V and J ends lost 0 bases and 3 bases respectively, with 11 bases between them. The CDR3 consists of 15 residues. In nucleotides, the CDR3 is TGCGCCAGCAGCTTGGCCACGCAGACAACAGATACGCAGTATTTT. Translated: CASSLATQTTDTQYF.

J is TRBJ2-1 and V is TRBV28; TRBD2 agrees at 8 bases. CDR1 is MDHEN, CDR2 SYDVKM, per germline. This CDR3 comprises 16 residues. V lost 4 bases to trimming and J lost 0 bases; unmatched junction nucleotides: 5. The CDR3, as DNA: TGTGCCAGCAGTTCACGACTAGCGTTCTCCTACAATGAGCAGTTCTTC. Translation: CASSSRLAFSYNEQFF.

This chain uses TRBV27 with TRBJ1-5; TRBD1 might be the D (6 bases). The CDR3 covers 13 residues. Germline lookup yields CDR1 MNHEY and CDR2 SMNVEV (reference sequence). The V and J ends lost 2 bases and 9 bases respectively, with 11 bases between them. The CDR3 sequence is CASSLGGPTPQHF. CDR3 bases: TGTGCCAGCAGTTTAGGGGGCCCCACGCCCCAGCATTTT.

This clone was picked up a small number of times. The chain has TRBV5-5 and TRBJ1-2; D is perhaps TRBD1 (5 bases). V was cut by 2 bases and J by 1 base, with 12 bases left in between. The CDR3 sequence is 15 residues long. Germline CDR1 reads SGHKS; CDR2 reads YYEKEE (reference sequence). CDR3 bases: TGTGCCAGCAGCTTAGGGGCTAGTGTTAACTATGGCTACACCTTC. It codes for CASSLGASVNYGYTF.

The rearrangement uses TRBV5-1 and TRBJ2-7; unclear D gene. This CDR3 is built from 13 residues. V was cut by 2 bases and J by 3 bases, with 9 bases left in between. CDR1 and CDR2 from the germline V gene are SGHRS and YFSETQ. CDR3 DNA sequence: TGCGCCAGCAGCTTCGAGACAAACTACGAGCAGTACTTC. This encodes CASSFETNYEQYF. Using reference TRBV5-1 and TRBJ2-7 for the parts outside the CDR3, the full variable domain is KAGVTQTPRYLIKTRGQQVTLSCSPISGHRSVSWYQQTPGQGLQFLFEYFSETQRNKGNFPGRFSGRQFSNSRSEMNVSTLELGDSALYLCASSFETNYEQYFGPGTRLTVT.

This chain connects TRBV7-2 to TRBJ2-1, with 10 nucleotides matching TRBD2. The junction had 6 bases not matched to a gene; V was cut back by 1 base and J by 6 bases. The CDR3 is 16 residues long. Germline CDR1 SGHTA, CDR2 FQGNSA. In nucleotides, the CDR3 is TGTGCCAGCAGCTTAGGTAGGGCTAGCGGGAGCAATGAGCAGTTCTTC. Translated, it gives CASSLGRASGSNEQFF.

The CDR3 sequence is CASSLGPSGEKLFF. In DNA, the CDR3 is TGCGCCAGCAGCTTGGGTCCGAGCGGGGAAAAACTGTTTTTT. The chain joins TRBV5-1 to TRBJ1-4; D uncertain. The V end was cut by 0 bases, the J end by 8 bases, with 11 bases between. Per germline, CDR1 SGHRS and CDR2 YFSETQ. This CDR3 is built from 14 residues.

This clone was counted a few times. The chain couples TRBV18 to TRBJ2-1; no firm D call. Per germline, CDR1 KGHSH and CDR2 LQKENI. This CDR3 has 17 residues. The V gene lost 1 base and the J gene lost 7 bases, with 20 bases spanning the gap. In DNA, the CDR3 is TGTGCCAGCTCACCACTAAGCAGTGCTAGTTTTTTGAATGAGCAGTTCTTC. Translating it yields CASSPLSSASFLNEQFF.

The J gene is TRBJ1-3, the V gene TRBV11-2; 7 nucleotides line up with TRBD1. V trimming: 0 bases; J trimming: 2 bases; junction bases outside the gene matches: 4. The length of the CDR3 is 16 residues. The germline V gene has CDR1 SGHAT and CDR2 FQNNGV. The CDR3 bases are TGTGCCAGCAGCTTAGAGGGGACAGTAGCTGGAAACACCATATATTTT. Amino acids: CASSLEGTVAGNTIYF.

This clone was recorded only once. Here the CDR3 omits its conserved ending phenylalanine or tryptophan, so a read error is the likely source. This chain connects TRBV6-5 to TRBJ1-2; D ambiguous. The CDR3 length is 14 residues. V was clipped by 5 bases and J by 4 bases, with 14 bases between them. Germline V CDR1 and CDR2: MNHEY, SVGAGI. The CDR3 reads CASSRLTRSYGYTL. The CDR3 bases are TGTGCCAGCAGTCGGCTAACACGGAGCTATGGCTACACCCTC.

V usage is TRBV2 and J usage is TRBJ1-6, with D possibly matching TRBD1 (6 bases). CDR3 length equals 13 residues. Germline CDR1 and CDR2: SNHLY and FYNNEI. V lost 7 bases and J 10 bases, leaving 14 bases between the germline ends. The CDR3 DNA sequence: TGTGCCAGCAAAGGGGGTCTTCGGTCACCCCTCCACTTT. This sequence encodes CASKGGLRSPLHF. The full variable domain, in which reference TRBV2 and TRBJ1-6 provide the parts outside the CDR3, is EPEVTQTPSHQVTQMGQEVILRCVPISNHLYFYWYRQILGQKVEFLVSFYNNEISEKSEIFDDQFSVERPDGSNFTLKIRSTKLEDSAMYFCASKGGLRSPLHFGNGTRLTVT.

The rearrangement links TRBV27 to TRBJ1-1; 8 nucleotides line up with TRBD1. J gave up 4 bases and V 6 bases, and 10 bases lay outside the gene matches. The CDR3 is 15 amino acids. The V gene's germline CDR1 is MNHEY and CDR2 SMNVEV (reference sequence). The CDR3 DNA reads TGTGCCAGCAGCCTCAAAAGGACAGGGAGCACTGAAGCTTTCTTT. Translating it yields CASSLKRTGSTEAFF.

The chain uses TRBV25-1 and TRBJ2-5, with D possibly matching TRBD2 (5 bases). This CDR3 has 13 amino acids. Between the trimmed V and J ends, which lost 4 bases and 7 bases, there was a span of 13 bases. Per the germline V gene, CDR1 is MGHDK and CDR2 is SYGVNS. The CDR3 here is CASSAEGVGTQYF. The CDR3 nucleotides read TGTGCCAGCAGTGCTGAGGGAGTTGGGACCCAGTACTTC.

The chain's CDR3 is CASSLAGQGGDTQYF. The CDR3 bases are TGTGCCAGCAGCTTAGCGGGACAAGGTGGAGATACGCAGTATTTT. This chain links TRBV7-2 with TRBJ2-3; D is perhaps TRBD1 (6 bases). This CDR3 spans 15 amino acids. CDR1 SGHTA and CDR2 FQGNSA come from the germline V gene. V lost 0 bases, J lost 5 bases, and 12 bases lay in between. Full variable domain (remainder filled in from reference TRBV7-2 and TRBJ2-3): GAGVSQSPSNKVTEKGKDVELRCDPISGHTALYWYRQSLGQGLEFLIYFQGNSAPDKSGLPSDRFSAERTGGSVSTLTIQRTQQEDSAVYLCASSLAGQGGDTQYFGPGTRLTVL.

This sequence joins TRBV5-6 and TRBJ1-5; D remains unclear. V was shortened by 0 bases and J by 3 bases, with 7 bases between the two germline ends. The CDR3 runs to 14 residues. CDR1 is SGHDT and CDR2 is YYEEEE in the germline V gene. The CDR3 loop reads CASSLVGYNQPQHF. The CDR3 DNA reads as TGTGCCAGCAGCTTGGTTGGGTACAATCAGCCCCAGCATTTT.

This clone is a singleton in its sample. The V and J genes are TRBV28 and TRBJ2-1; D possibly corresponds to TRBD2 (5 bases). The germline CDR1 and CDR2 sequences are MDHEN and SYDVKM. The CDR3 loop spans 11 amino acids. V was trimmed by 1 base and J by 15 bases, leaving 10 bases between them. The CDR3 region has the DNA TGTGCCAGCAGTTTATCTAGCCTGCGGTTCTTC. Its protein product is CASSLSSLRFF.

The CDR3 sequence: CASSPILAGGGETQYF. CDR3 DNA: TGTGCCAGCAGCCCCATCCTGGCGGGAGGAGGGGAGACCCAGTACTTC. This chain connects TRBV5-5 to TRBJ2-5, with 8 positions matching TRBD2. J was trimmed by 5 bases and V by 4 bases; bases with no gene match: 13. Germline V CDR1 and CDR2: SGHKS, YYEKEE (reference sequence). CDR3 length: 16 residues.

A remark on this clone: This sample includes further DNA sequences coding for the same CDR3. The gene calls are TRBV27 and TRBJ1-1; no reliable D call. The V gene's germline CDR1 is MNHEY and CDR2 SMNVEV (reference sequence). The V and J ends lost 2 bases and 0 bases respectively, with 10 bases between them. The CDR3 spans 15 residues. The chain's CDR3 is CASSLRTGLNTEAFF. CDR3 DNA sequence: TGTGCCAGCAGTTTACGTACCGGACTGAACACTGAAGCTTTCTTT.

V gene TRBV5-8 combines with J gene TRBJ1-5; no definite D call. The CDR3 is made up of 15 amino acids. Germline V gene lookup returns CDR1 SGHTS and CDR2 YDEGEE. The V end was cut by 3 bases, the J end by 0 bases, with 10 bases between. The CDR3 sequence is CASSSDGYSNQPQHF. CDR3 sequence (DNA): TGTGCCAGCAGCTCAGACGGATATAGCAATCAGCCCCAGCATTTT. The full variable domain, rest sourced from reference TRBV5-8 and TRBJ1-5, is EAGVTQSPTHLIKTRGQQATLRCSPISGHTSVYWYQQALGLGLQFLLWYDEGEERNRGNFPPRFSGRQFPNYSSELNVNALELEDSALYLCASSSDGYSNQPQHFGDGTRLSIL.